This TCR beta chain originates from a study of OX40 agonist ivuxolimab in advanced cancers. As for the study in general: The dose of intravenous ivuxolimab that patients received every 2 weeks ranged from 0.01 to 10 mg/kg.

The germline V gene encodes CDR1 MNHNS and CDR2 SASEGT. V lost 2 bases and J lost 3; bases outside the gene matches: 4. The CDR3 is 15 residues long. The assay was immunoSEQ multiplex PCR, and TCRdb's table has in-frame clones only and misses some. Of some 57,000 clones in the sample, under 90% were seen once. The clonotype comes from an adult with an advanced solid tumor such as melanoma, head and neck, liver or kidney cancer. The sequencing used CD4+ or CD8+ T cells sorted from blood, collected in a trial of the OX40 agonist ivuxolimab. This rearrangement joins TRBV6-1 to TRBJ2-5, with 9 bases matching TRBD1. The CDR3 bases are TGTGCCAGCAGTGAAAGGGACAGGGTGGAAGAGACCCAGTACTTC. Protein: CASSERDRVEETQYF.